This entry is about one T cell receptor beta chain. Its antigen remains unidentified. The data belong to a study of cytomegalovirus exposure and HLA in healthy donors. Overall study findings and caveats: The tendency of first-cohort TCR clusters to co-occur in the roughly 120 validation repertoires was identified by a subsequent analysis. The listing of 150 or so TCR beta chains classed them as cytomegalovirus-associated. Accounts indicate the classifier identified cytomegalovirus status with strong specificity and sensitivity. Rarity characterized most TCR sequences, yet some public TCRs appeared in many donors.

Here immunoSEQ multiplex PCR was the method, and the copy in TCRdb shows in-frame clones only, minus some. The table has about 73,000 clones, approximately 95% seen once. Germline V CDR1 and CDR2: MNHEY, SMNVEV (reference sequence). V lost 6 bases, J lost 2 bases, and 7 bases stayed unmatched. The CDR3 length is 15 residues. This receptor was identified in a young man in good health and CMV-seronegative. The V call is TRBV27, the J call TRBJ1-5; 7 nucleotides line up with TRBD1. The material sequenced was PBMCs. The CDR3 region has the DNA TGTGCCAGCAGGAGGGGGCCGGGGGGCAATCAGCCCCAGCATTTT. Protein: CASRRGPGGNQPQHF.